This TCR beta chain was identified during a study of cytomegalovirus exposure and HLA in healthy donors. Study-level points and caveats: One variant, a missense change in DCLRE1C, was linked in a later analysis to TCR beta V- and J-gene trimming.

13 Jbeta primers and 60 Vbeta primers were used for the PCR. Data came from immunoSEQ multiplex PCR; TCRdb stores just in-frame clones and leaves some out. In the table there are 120,000 to 150,000 clones, approximately 80% of which are singletons. This clone was seen once. Its antigen is currently unknown. The germline V gene encodes CDR1 SGHVS and CDR2 FNYEAQ. The V gene lost 3 bases and the J gene lost 5 bases, with 14 bases spanning the gap. The CDR3 is made up of 14 amino acids. The clonotype was recovered from a woman between 35 and 50 years old in good health and CMV-seropositive. V and J are TRBV7-6 and TRBJ2-7; maybe TRBD2 (6 bases). The specimen sequenced was PBMCs. CDR3 loop: CASSLTSSRNEQYF. In DNA, the CDR3 is TGTGCCAGCAGCTTGACTAGTTCCCGAAACGAGCAGTACTTC.